The 17 T cell receptor beta chains below all came from one sample that was sequenced in a study of cytomegalovirus exposure and HLA in healthy donors. With 60 Vbeta and 13 Jbeta primers, the PCR was carried out. Data came from immunoSEQ multiplex PCR; TCRdb stores just in-frame clones and leaves some out. Of roughly 150,000 clones detected, about 75% appear once; the ten largest clones hold under 0.8%. Sequencing was done on a sample of PBMCs. These receptors were taken from a male donor in good health and CMV-seronegative.

The genes are TRBV5-5 and TRBJ1-5, with TRBD1 matching 7 bases. The CDR3 totals 16 residues. Germline V gives CDR1 SGHKS, CDR2 YYEKEE (reference sequence). The J segment lost 2 bases and the V segment lost 4 bases, leaving 9 bases of the junction unmatched. The CDR3 DNA reads as TGTGCCAGCAGCCTACGACAGGGCTGGGGCAATCAGCCCCAGCATTTT. It yields the protein CASSLRQGWGNQPQHF.

The CDR3 DNA reads as TGTGCCAGCCACCTACCCCCGGGACAGACGAACTCGCACTATGGCTACACCTTC. Translation gives CASHLPPGQTNSHYGYTF. The rearrangement uses TRBV5-5 and TRBJ1-2; 7 nucleotides align to TRBD1. The V gene end was trimmed by 7 bases and the J gene end by 3 bases; junction bases not matched to a gene: 21. Germline V CDR1 and CDR2: SGHKS, YYEKEE (reference sequence). The CDR3 totals 18 residues.

The chain carries TRBV7-2 and TRBJ2-2; 8 nucleotides align to TRBD2. The CDR3 length is 17 residues. Germline trimming cut 4 bases from V and 1 base from J; bases unmatched to any gene: 8. CDR1 SGHTA and CDR2 FQGNSA come from the germline V gene. The CDR3 is CASSSLKGTRNTGELFF. The CDR3, as DNA: TGTGCCAGCAGCTCCCTCAAGGGGACTAGGAACACCGGGGAGCTGTTTTTT.

The rearrangement links TRBV7-9 to TRBJ2-7; 15 bases map to TRBD2. The germline V gene has CDR1 SEHNR and CDR2 FQNEAQ (reference sequence). CDR3 length: 16 residues. Trimming at V came to 5 bases and at J to 3 bases, leaving 5 bases not matched to a gene. This CDR3 reads CASSRGLAGGHYEQYF. For the CDR3, the DNA is TGTGCCAGCAGCCGGGGACTAGCGGGAGGCCACTACGAGCAGTACTTC.

The CDR3 sequence: CASSLQTSGSFDEQYF. The DNA of the CDR3 is TGTGCCAGCAGCCTCCAGACTAGCGGGAGTTTCGACGAGCAGTACTTC. V is TRBV7-9 and J is TRBJ2-7; 12 bases map to TRBD2. V was clipped by 5 bases and J by 5 bases; unmatched bases: 10. CDR3 length equals 16 residues. Germline V gene data show CDR1 as SEHNR and CDR2 as FQNEAQ (reference sequence). The full variable domain, rest sourced from reference TRBV7-9 and TRBJ2-7, is DTGVSQNPRHKITKRGQNVTFRCDPISEHNRLYWYRQTLGQGPEFLTYFQNEAQLEKSRLLSDRFSAERPKGSFSTLEIQRTEQGDSAMYLCASSLQTSGSFDEQYFGPGTRLTVT.

This clone has a single count. This sample includes further DNA sequences coding for the same CDR3. V is TRBV6-5 and J is TRBJ1-1; no definite D call. Trimming shortened V by 6 bases and J by 4 bases, and 15 bases separated the two germline ends. The CDR3 is made up of 14 amino acids. The V gene's germline CDR1 is MNHEY and CDR2 SVGAGI. The CDR3 sequence: CASSREGGGTEAFF. The CDR3 nucleotides read TGTGCCAGCAGCCGAGAGGGCGGAGGCACTGAAGCTTTCTTT.

The chain links TRBV6-5 to TRBJ2-7, with 7 bases fitting TRBD1. Germline loops: CDR1 MNHEY, CDR2 SVGAGI. V shed 0 bases and J 3 bases; nucleotides not matched to a gene: 5. This CDR3 has 15 amino acids. CDR3 amino acids: CASSYSRDSGYEQYF. For the CDR3, the DNA is TGTGCCAGCAGTTACTCGAGGGACAGTGGCTACGAGCAGTACTTC.

As concerns this clone: The germline gene is not matched at one end of the junction; a read error may be the cause. The chain joins TRBV7-9 to TRBJ1-2, with D possibly matching TRBD1 (6 bases). This CDR3 spans 17 amino acids. Germline V CDR1 and CDR2: SEHNR, FQNEAQ (reference sequence). The CDR3 coding sequence is TGTTCCAGCAGCTTAGGAGAGTCAGGGGACATTGACTATGGCTACACCTTC. The encoded protein is CSSSLGESGDIDYGYTF.

The rearrangement links TRBV15 to TRBJ2-2, with a possible D match to TRBD2 (6 bases). CDR1 is LNHNV, CDR2 YYDKDF, per germline (reference sequence). V was clipped by 4 bases and J by 4 bases, with 13 bases between them. The CDR3 is 15 amino acids. In DNA form, the CDR3 reads TGTGCCACCAGCATCTTACGGGAGAGCACCGGGGAGCTGTTTTTT. Protein: CATSILRESTGELFF.

The rearrangement uses TRBV6-5 and TRBJ2-5; a weak D match, TRBD1 (5 bases). The J call is uncertain, as TRBJ2-7 better fits the DNA end. Germline CDR1 and CDR2: MNHEY and SVGAGI. This CDR3 contains 13 residues. CDR3 sequence (DNA): TGTGCCAGCAGCCCGACAGTCTCCTACGAGCAGTACTTC. It translates to CASSPTVSYEQYF.

The gene calls are TRBV11-3 and TRBJ1-4; perhaps TRBD1 as D (5 bases). Germline values: CDR1 SGHNT, CDR2 YENEEA. V was shortened by 5 bases and J by 6 bases, with 16 bases between the two germline ends. The CDR3 spans 15 residues. The CDR3 is CASSPGGTDYEKLFF. The CDR3 DNA follows: TGTGCCAGCAGCCCTGGAGGGACGGACTATGAAAAACTGTTTTTT.

The CDR3 DNA reads TGTGCCAGCAGCGTAGCTACGGGGGTGTGGGCTGAAGCTTTCTTT. Translated, it gives CASSVATGVWAEAFF. The rearrangement uses TRBV9 and TRBJ1-1; the D gene is possibly TRBD1 (5 bases). Germline V CDR1 and CDR2: SGDLS, YYNGEE. There are 15 residues in the CDR3. V lost 0 bases and J 6 bases, leaving 15 bases between the germline ends.

The chain carries TRBV19 and TRBJ2-7, with a tentative D call TRBD2 (7 bases). V lost 4 bases, J lost 4 bases, and 29 bases lay in between. Germline-derived CDR1 and CDR2 are LNHDA and SQIVND (reference sequence). The CDR3 contains 19 residues. Here the CDR3 reads CASSNGGTSTGYGLYEQYF. The CDR3 nucleotides are TGTGCCAGTAGTAACGGGGGGACGAGCACAGGGTATGGTCTGTACGAGCAGTACTTC.

This chain uses TRBV19 with TRBJ1-2; unclear D gene. Germline-derived CDR1 and CDR2 are LNHDA and SQIVND (reference sequence). The V end was cut by 0 bases, the J end by 7 bases, with 9 bases between. The CDR3 is 13 residues long. The CDR3 is CASSIDRAAGYTF. The CDR3 DNA follows: TGTGCCAGTAGTATAGACAGAGCGGCTGGCTACACCTTC. The whole variable domain, filled in from reference TRBV19 and TRBJ1-2, reads DGGITQSPKYLFRKEGQNVTLSCEQNLNHDAMYWYRQDPGQGLRLIYYSQIVNDFQKGDIAEGYSVSREKKESFPLTVTSAQKNPTAFYLCASSIDRAAGYTFGSGTRLTVV.

This clone was counted a single time. This chain uses TRBV6-6 with TRBJ1-1, with 10 bases aligning to TRBD1. The CDR3 runs to 16 residues. V was pared by 6 bases and J by 5 bases, with 12 bases of the junction left unmatched. Germline values: CDR1 MNHNY, CDR2 SVGAGI (reference sequence). CDR3 sequence: CASRPGDRGVSTEAFF. CDR3 DNA sequence: TGTGCCAGCAGACCCGGGGACAGGGGAGTAAGTACTGAAGCTTTCTTT.

V gene TRBV29-1 combines with J gene TRBJ1-1, with 8 nucleotides matching TRBD1. This CDR3 has 15 residues. Germline V gene sequence: CDR1 SQVTM, CDR2 ANQGSEA. Germline trimming cut 4 bases from V and 0 bases from J; bases unmatched to any gene: 7. CDR3 nucleotides: TGCAGCGTTGGTACAGGGGGGACCATGAACACTGAAGCTTTCTTT. Protein: CSVGTGGTMNTEAFF.

The chain uses TRBV4-1 and TRBJ1-1; the D is unclear. V was trimmed by 5 bases and J by 2 bases, leaving 3 bases between them. CDR1 MGHRA and CDR2 YSYEKL come from the germline V gene. This CDR3 spans 11 amino acids. The CDR3 sequence: CASSSNTEAFF. The CDR3 DNA sequence: TGCGCCAGCAGCAGCAACACTGAAGCTTTCTTT.